Below are 24 T cell receptor beta chains sequenced from a single sample in a study of T cells in localized non-small cell lung cancer. Produced via immunoSEQ multiplex PCR; TCRdb's table is partial and in-frame only. The table includes about 33,000 clones, 75% to 90% detected once. Sequenced material: peripheral blood mononuclear cells, taken before any cancer treatment. Receptors originate from a man aged 40 to 75 with stage III lung adenocarcinoma.

The CDR3 DNA reads TGTGCCAGCAGCCCCCAAAACCAAGGACTAGCGGAGACCCAGTACTTC. Encoded protein: CASSPQNQGLAETQYF. V and J are TRBV7-9 and TRBJ2-5, with TRBD2 identical over 9 bases. Germline CDR1 and CDR2: SEHNR and FQNEAQ (reference sequence). The CDR3 extends over 16 amino acids. V dropped 5 bases and J dropped 5; count of bases not matched to a gene: 12.

This clone was seen more than once but under ten times. V is TRBV11-2 and J is TRBJ2-3; 7 bases match TRBD2. V lost 4 bases, J lost 6 bases, and 7 bases stayed unmatched. CDR1 is SGHAT and CDR2 is FQNNGV in the germline V gene. The CDR3 covers 14 residues. The DNA of the CDR3 is TGTGCCAGCAGCTCCCGAGGTAGCGGGGATACGCAGTATTTT. Translating it yields CASSSRGSGDTQYF. Filled out from reference TRBV11-2 and TRBJ2-3, the complete variable domain reads EAGVAQSPRYKIIEKRQSVAFWCNPISGHATLYWYQQILGQGPKLLIQFQNNGVVDDSQLPKDRFSAERLKGVDSTLKIQPAKLEDSAVYLCASSSRGSGDTQYFGPGTRLTVL.

The gene calls are TRBV7-2 and TRBJ1-5; no definite D call. Germline V gives CDR1 SGHTA, CDR2 FQGNSA. The germline V and J ends were trimmed by 1 base and 4 bases, with 11 bases remaining between them. The CDR3 is made up of 15 amino acids. CDR3 in amino acids: CASSLGLVLNQPQHF. The CDR3, as DNA: TGTGCCAGCAGCTTAGGTCTGGTCCTTAATCAGCCCCAGCATTTT.

This clone was seen once. The junction departs from the called germline gene at one end, perhaps through a read error. The sample holds other DNA sequences that translate to the same CDR3. The V and J genes are TRBV4-1 and TRBJ2-3, with D maybe TRBD1 (5 bases). CDR1 is MGHRA and CDR2 is YSYEKL in the germline V gene. This CDR3 has 16 residues. CDR3 residues: CASSQGPGYRPDTQYF. The CDR3 nucleotides are TGCGCCAGTAGCCAAGGCCCAGGGTATCGTCCAGATACGCAGTATTTT.

This clone was counted a few times. The chain uses TRBV6-1 and TRBJ1-5; possible D gene TRBD1, 5 bases. Germline V gene lookup returns CDR1 MNHNS and CDR2 SASEGT. The CDR3 runs 13 residues. V lost 5 bases, J lost 4 bases, and 9 bases lay in between. Here the CDR3 DNA reads TGTGCCAGCAGTACCCAGGGTAATCAGCCCCAGCATTTT. Its translation is CASSTQGNQPQHF.

This clone turned up a few times. This chain connects TRBV28 to TRBJ1-4; D ambiguous. Germline V CDR1 and CDR2: MDHEN, SYDVKM. V was cut by 2 bases and J by 8 bases, with 12 bases left in between. The CDR3 is 14 amino acids. The CDR3 region is CASSLGPDGEKLFF. The CDR3 DNA reads as TGTGCCAGCAGTTTAGGACCGGATGGGGAAAAACTGTTTTTT.

The rearrangement uses TRBV7-8 and TRBJ2-1; tentatively, D is TRBD1 or TRBD2 (6 bases each). The ends were cut back, 1 base at V and 5 bases at J, with 18 bases in the middle. The CDR3 spans 17 residues. Per germline, CDR1 SGHVS and CDR2 FQNEAQ. CDR3 sequence: CASSLVRGRPTHNEQFF. The CDR3 DNA sequence: TGTGCCAGCAGCTTAGTTCGGGGGCGACCCACCCACAATGAGCAGTTCTTC.

The V call is TRBV28, the J call TRBJ1-5, with D unclear. The CDR3 length is 14 residues. Germline V CDR1 and CDR2: MDHEN, SYDVKM. Trimming cost V 3 bases and J 1 base, with 7 bases left between them. The DNA of the CDR3 is TGTGCCAGCAGTTTTAGCTTCAGCAATCAGCCCCAGCATTTT. It specifies CASSFSFSNQPQHF.

The rearrangement uses TRBV18 and TRBJ2-5; D not resolved. V lost 4 bases and J lost 5, with 8 bases in between. Germline V gene sequence: CDR1 KGHSH, CDR2 LQKENI. The CDR3 has 12 amino acids. Here the CDR3 DNA reads TGTGCCAGCTCACAGAGGTTGGAGACCCAGTACTTC. Translation: CASSQRLETQYF.

This clone was seen a single time. The chain employs TRBV5-4 and TRBJ2-7, with D perhaps TRBD1 (5 bases). V was cut by 2 bases and J by 4 bases, with 7 bases left in between. CDR1 and CDR2 (germline): SGHNT, YYREEE (reference sequence). The CDR3 runs 12 residues. Here the CDR3 DNA reads TGTGCCAGCAGCTTAGGGGCATACGAGCAGTACTTC. Protein product: CASSLGAYEQYF.

This clone showed up just a few times. V gene TRBV5-3 combines with J gene TRBJ1-6; D gene uncertain. TRBV5-3 is an ORF, and what it does is uncertain. The CDR3 has 14 residues. Trimming removed 2 bases at V and 7 bases at J, with 10 bases between. The CDR3 DNA reads TGTGCCAGAAGCTTATCCGGTCGGAATTCACCCCTCCACTTT. It codes for CARSLSGRNSPLHF.

V and J are TRBV6-1 and TRBJ1-4, with D unresolved. CDR1 is MNHNS, CDR2 SASEGT, per germline. Trimming took off 6 bases at V and 5 bases at J, with 13 bases between the two ends. The CDR3 consists of 14 residues. The CDR3 nucleotides read TGTGCCAGCAGGTCCCCCGGGGAAAATGAAAAACTGTTTTTT. Translated: CASRSPGENEKLFF.

The J gene is TRBJ2-7, the V gene TRBV6-5, with TRBD2 matching over 7 bases. The CDR3 loop spans 14 amino acids. V dropped 6 bases and J dropped 3; count of bases not matched to a gene: 8. Per germline, CDR1 MNHEY and CDR2 SVGAGI. CDR3 DNA sequence: TGTGCCAGCAGCCGCGCGGGAGCGGACTACGAGCAGTACTTC. Protein sequence: CASSRAGADYEQYF.

The CDR3 loop is CASSRGQASGYTF. CDR3 bases: TGTGCCAGCAGTAGAGGGCAAGCGAGTGGCTACACCTTC. V is TRBV28 and J is TRBJ1-2; D uncertain. There are 13 residues in the CDR3. Germline CDR1 MDHEN, CDR2 SYDVKM. V was cut by 5 bases and J by 7 bases, with 14 bases left in between.

This clone was seen a handful of times. This rearrangement joins TRBV19 to TRBJ2-4, with 8 bases aligning to TRBD2. V dropped 6 bases and J dropped 7; count of bases not matched to a gene: 11. The CDR3 is 15 amino acids. CDR1 and CDR2 from the germline V gene are LNHDA and SQIVND (reference sequence). The CDR3 nucleotides read TGTGCCAGTAGCCCAATAGGTGGCGGGGGGAACATTCAGTACTTC. Its translation: CASSPIGGGGNIQYF.

The chain joins TRBV19 to TRBJ2-2; 10 nucleotides match TRBD1. This CDR3 has 16 amino acids. Germline V gene lookup returns CDR1 LNHDA and CDR2 SQIVND (reference sequence). Trimming at V came to 7 bases and at J to 4 bases, leaving 9 bases not matched to a gene. CDR3 nucleotide sequence: TGTGCCAGTACCTCCTTGGGACAGGGGTTCACCGGGGAGCTGTTTTTT. Protein: CASTSLGQGFTGELFF.

For the CDR3, the DNA is TGTGCCAGCTCACCAGATAGGGGCAGTTTCAGCAATCAGCCCCAGCATTTT. Residues: CASSPDRGSFSNQPQHF. The chain couples TRBV18 to TRBJ1-5; D perhaps matches TRBD1 (5 bases). This CDR3 has 17 residues. V lost 2 bases and J 1 base, leaving 15 bases between the germline ends. CDR1 and CDR2 from the germline V gene are KGHSH and LQKENI. Looking up the rest from reference TRBV18 and TRBJ1-5 gives the full variable domain: NAGVMQNPRHLVRRRGQEARLRCSPMKGHSHVYWYRQLPEEGLKFMVYLQKENIIDESGMPKERFSAEFPKEGPSILRIQQVVRGDSAAYFCASSPDRGSFSNQPQHFGDGTRLSIL.

The rearrangement joins TRBV7-3 to TRBJ2-1; 12 bases fit TRBD1. Germline-derived CDR1 and CDR2 are SGHTA and FQGTGA. The CDR3 is made up of 14 amino acids. V gave up 6 bases and J gave up 5 bases; unmatched junction bases: 2. CDR3 protein: CASSRDRGHNEQFF. The CDR3 nucleotides read TGTGCCAGCAGTCGGGACAGGGGGCACAATGAGCAGTTCTTC.

This clone came up once. The rearrangement links TRBV5-4 to TRBJ2-1; 12 bases align to TRBD1. Germline CDR1 and CDR2: SGHNT and YYREEE (reference sequence). This CDR3 is built from 16 residues. Losses at the gene ends were 0 bases for V and 7 bases for J; bases not matched to a gene: 5. The CDR3 DNA sequence: TGTGCCAGCAGCTTGGGTGGGACAGGGGGCCGGAATGAGCAGTTCTTC. Translated: CASSLGGTGGRNEQFF.

The chain is built from TRBV11-2 and TRBJ2-7, with TRBD1 matching over 9 bases. V was clipped by 5 bases and J by 4 bases; unmatched bases: 9. Germline CDR1 and CDR2: SGHAT and FQNNGV. The CDR3 is 15 amino acids. CDR3 region: CASSPTTGGLYEQYF. Written as DNA, the CDR3 is TGTGCCAGCAGCCCAACGACAGGGGGATTATACGAGCAGTACTTC.

V usage is TRBV4-2 and J usage is TRBJ2-7; 7 bases match TRBD2. Germline loops: CDR1 LGHNA, CDR2 YNFKEQ. Trimming cost V 2 bases and J 7 bases; bases outside gene matches: 11. The length of the CDR3 is 15 residues. DNA for the CDR3: TGTGCCAGCAGCCAAAACCTTCAACTAGCGACAGAGCAGTACTTC. It codes for CASSQNLQLATEQYF.

The CDR3 sequence: CASSLGWEANEKLFF. For the CDR3, the DNA is TGTGCCAGCAGCTTAGGTTGGGAGGCTAATGAAAAACTGTTTTTT. The V call is TRBV11-3, the J call TRBJ1-4; no firm D call. Trimming stripped 1 base from V and 3 bases from J, with 9 bases between. The germline CDR1 and CDR2 sequences are SGHNT and YENEEA. The CDR3 spans 15 residues.

The chain carries TRBV6-5 and TRBJ1-1, with a weak D call TRBD1 (6 bases). Germline values: CDR1 MNHEY, CDR2 SVGAGI. The V gene lost 3 bases and the J gene lost 1 base, with 9 bases spanning the gap. This CDR3 has 14 residues. CDR3: CASSYGQPNTEAFF. As DNA, the CDR3 is TGTGCCAGCAGTTATGGACAGCCGAACACTGAAGCTTTCTTT.

The V gene is TRBV25-1, the J gene TRBJ1-1; D is unclear. The CDR3 length is 11 residues. V was clipped by 6 bases and J by 6 bases, with 8 bases between them. Looked up from germline, CDR1 is MGHDK and CDR2 is SYGVNS. This CDR3 reads CASSRTAEAFF. The CDR3, as DNA: TGTGCCAGCAGCAGAACAGCTGAAGCTTTCTTT.